The source of this TCR beta chain is a study of shared clonotypes between healthy human individuals. Background on the study: Each donor contributed plates that comprised three CD4 naive, three CD4 memory, two CD8 naive and one CD8 memory.

The assay was immunoSEQ multiplex PCR, and TCRdb's table has in-frame clones only and misses some. The profile shows 780,000 or so clones, 72% of them singletons. This CDR3 comprises 15 residues. J lost 8 bases, V lost 3 bases, and 8 bases had no gene match. Germline lookup yields CDR1 SEHNR and CDR2 FQNEAQ (reference sequence). The rearrangement joins TRBV7-9 to TRBJ1-4; 8 positions agree with TRBD1. The source of this sequence is a woman aged 25 to 39 in good health. Sequenced input: memory CD4+ T cells sorted from blood. Noted subset: CD45RA-negative fraction. CDR3 protein: CASSFRTGNSEKLFF. The CDR3 DNA reads as TGTGCCAGCAGCTTCAGGACAGGGAACTCCGAAAAACTGTTTTTT.